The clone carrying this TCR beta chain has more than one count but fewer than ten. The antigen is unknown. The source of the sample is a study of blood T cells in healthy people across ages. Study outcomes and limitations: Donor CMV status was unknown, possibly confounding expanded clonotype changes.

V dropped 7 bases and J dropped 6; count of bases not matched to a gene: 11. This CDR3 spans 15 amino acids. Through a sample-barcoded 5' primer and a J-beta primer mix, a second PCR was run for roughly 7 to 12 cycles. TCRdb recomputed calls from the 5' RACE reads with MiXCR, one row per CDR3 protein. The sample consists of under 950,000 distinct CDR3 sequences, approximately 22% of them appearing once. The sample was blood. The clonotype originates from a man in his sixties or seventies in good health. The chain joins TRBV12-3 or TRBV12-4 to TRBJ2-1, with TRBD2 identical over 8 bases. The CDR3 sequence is CASTPSRLAGNEQFF. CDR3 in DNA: TGTGCCAGCACTCCATCTCGCCTAGCGGGCAATGAGCAGTTCTTC.